A single TCR beta chain is shown here with its context. Time point noted: cycle 4 day 1 (C4D1), after less than seven weeks of nivolumab. Relapses following autologous stem cell transplantation were seen in all patients, with brentuximab vedotin exposure varying. TCRdb's table, derived via immunoSEQ multiplex PCR, lists solely in-frame clones and lacks some. Here the sample spans roughly 50,000 clones, approximately 89% being singletons. This record belongs to a study of PD-1 blockade in classical Hodgkin lymphoma. The V gene's germline CDR1 is SGHDT and CDR2 YYEEEE. V lost 4 bases, J lost 0 bases, and 11 bases lay in between. The CDR3 has 15 amino acids.

The chain carries TRBV5-6 and TRBJ2-1; tentatively, D is TRBD2 (6 bases). The sequences come from peripheral blood mononuclear cells (PBMCs), collected before the fourth cycle of nivolumab. The clonotype was recovered from a human donor with classical Hodgkin lymphoma. The CDR3 sequence: CASSPLGGSYNEQFF. The DNA for the CDR3 is TGTGCCAGCAGCCCCCTCGGGGGCTCCTACAATGAGCAGTTCTTC. Drawing the rest from reference TRBV5-6 and TRBJ2-1, the complete variable domain is DAGVTQSPTHLIKTRGQQVTLRCSPKSGHDTVSWYQQALGQGPQFIFQYYEEEERQRGNFPDRFSGHQFPNYSSELNVNALLLGDSALYLCASSPLGGSYNEQFFGPGTRLTVL.